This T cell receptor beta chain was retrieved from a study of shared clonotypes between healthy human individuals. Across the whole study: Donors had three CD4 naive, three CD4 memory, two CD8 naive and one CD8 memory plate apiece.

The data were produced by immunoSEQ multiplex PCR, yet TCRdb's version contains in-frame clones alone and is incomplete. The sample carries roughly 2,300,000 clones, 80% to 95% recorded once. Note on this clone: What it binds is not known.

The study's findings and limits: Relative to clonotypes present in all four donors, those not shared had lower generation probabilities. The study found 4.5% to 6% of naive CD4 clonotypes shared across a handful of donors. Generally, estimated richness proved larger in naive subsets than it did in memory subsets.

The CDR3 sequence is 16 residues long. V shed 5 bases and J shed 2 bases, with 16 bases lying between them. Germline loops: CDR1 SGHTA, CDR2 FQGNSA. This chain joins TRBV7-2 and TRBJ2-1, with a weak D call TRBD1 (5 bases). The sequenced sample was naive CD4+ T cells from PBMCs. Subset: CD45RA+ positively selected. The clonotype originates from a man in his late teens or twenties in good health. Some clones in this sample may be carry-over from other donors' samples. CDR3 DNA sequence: TGTGCCAGCAGCGACTCCTCAGGGTTTCCCTACAATGAGCAGTTCTTC. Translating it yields CASSDSSGFPYNEQFF.